The clone carrying this TCR beta chain was seen more than once but under ten times. Extraction and reverse transcription of RNA yielded cDNA as the sequencing template. This table comes from immunoSEQ multiplex PCR, and its TCRdb copy is limited to in-frame clones, with some not included. Among over 100,000 clones listed, more than 45% were seen once. Trimming pared 1 base from V and 4 bases from J, leaving 8 bases between. Germline lookup yields CDR1 LNHNV and CDR2 YYDKDF (reference sequence). This CDR3 is 14 amino acids long. This sample was taken from a study of CD8+ T cells in alopecia areata. The treatment is: oral pan-JAK inhibitor, 5-10 mg twice daily.

V and J are TRBV15 and TRBJ1-3, with unresolved D. The source is a human donor with alopecia areata. The starting material was CD4+ T cells sorted from blood, obtained at week 4, from a patient treated with tofacitinib. CDR3 sequence (DNA): TGTGCCACCAGCAGAGGACAAGGGGGAAACACCATATATTTT. This encodes CATSRGQGGNTIYF. The full variable domain, in which reference TRBV15 and TRBJ1-3 provide the parts outside the CDR3, is DAMVIQNPRYQVTQFGKPVTLSCSQTLNHNVMYWYQQKSSQAPKLLFHYYDKDFNNEADTPDNFQSRRPNTSFCFLDIRSPGLGDTAMYLCATSRGQGGNTIYFGEGSWLTVV.